This TCR beta chain was obtained from a study of T cells in Graves' hyperthyroidism and ophthalmopathy. General study points: The majority of expanded thyroid clonotypes above 0.001 also appeared in blood.

Any patient presenting with uncontrolled infection, other autoimmune disease, pregnancy or lactation was left out. Each diagnosis drew on symptoms, thyroxine, TRAb, thyroid ultrasound and orbital computed tomography findings. With respect to this clonotype: Its antigen is still unknown.

Germline V gene lookup returns CDR1 SGHNT and CDR2 YYREEE (reference sequence). Germline trimming cut 2 bases from V and 7 bases from J; bases unmatched to any gene: 14. The CDR3 is 17 amino acids. The CDR3 regions of TCR beta were amplified from RNA transcripts. A set of HTBI primers served as the primers for a first-round RT-PCR of the TCR CDR3. TCRdb re-analysed the multiplex PCR reads in MiXCR, keeping a single row per CDR3 protein. The sample lists roughly 700,000 distinct CDR3 sequences, 17% occurring once. The chain combines TRBV5-4 with TRBJ2-1; 8 nucleotides match TRBD1. The sample taken for sequencing was blood. The TCR sequence derives from a man aged 50 or older with Graves' hyperthyroidism. In nucleotides, the CDR3 is TGTGCCAGCAGCTTAAGTACAGGGGGAAAAATCACAAATGAGCAGTTCTTC. Protein sequence: CASSLSTGGKITNEQFF.